The 32 T cell receptor beta chains given below trace back to one sample, sequenced in a study of a mutant IDH1 vaccine in newly diagnosed glioma. Time point denoted: baseline, week 1 (first vaccination visit). The treatment was: pre-vaccination baseline after standard-of-care therapy. Sequencing was performed with immunoSEQ multiplex PCR; in TCRdb, only in-frame clones are kept and a portion is missing. The table lists about 98,000 clones, 85% to 90% of them singletons. The sequencing used PBMCs, collected from a glioma patient treated with radiotherapy, temozolomide or both. The receptor source for this set is a woman aged 50 to 60 with glioma.

This clone was detected once. The V and J genes are TRBV7-3 and TRBJ2-6, with D perhaps TRBD2 (5 bases). Trimming removed 3 bases from V and 0 bases from J, with 12 bases in between. The CDR3 consists of 17 residues. Germline CDR1 and CDR2: SGHTA and FQGTGA. This CDR3 is CASSFASGLSGANVLTF. The CDR3 DNA is TGTGCCAGCAGCTTTGCCAGCGGTCTCTCTGGGGCCAACGTCCTGACTTTC.

This clone was recorded only once. CDR3 amino acids: CASSLGPRGLRGYTF. The CDR3, as DNA: TGTGCCAGCAGTTTGGGCCCCCGGGGCTTAAGGGGCTACACCTTC. The J gene is TRBJ1-2, the V gene TRBV27, with a weak D call TRBD1 (5 bases). Germline-derived CDR1 and CDR2 are MNHEY and SMNVEV (reference sequence). The germline V and J ends were trimmed by 3 bases and 8 bases, with 19 bases remaining between them. The CDR3 is 15 residues long.

The rearrangement uses TRBV27 and TRBJ1-4; D remains unclear. The germline V gene encodes CDR1 MNHEY and CDR2 SMNVEV (reference sequence). The CDR3 runs 14 residues. V lost 6 bases to trimming and J lost 0 bases, with 8 bases between them. Here the CDR3 DNA reads TGTGCCAGCAGCCTGGTGGCAACTAATGAAAAACTGTTTTTT. It yields the protein CASSLVATNEKLFF.

The genes are TRBV2 and TRBJ2-2, with TRBD2 matching over 7 bases. This CDR3 spans 16 amino acids. In germline, CDR1 is SNHLY, CDR2 FYNNEI. The J segment lost 5 bases and the V segment lost 6 bases, leaving 12 bases of the junction unmatched. CDR3 nucleotides: TGTGCCAGCAGCAACCCACTAGCGTTGGATACCGGGGAGCTGTTTTTT. It encodes CASSNPLALDTGELFF.

The CDR3 spells CASSFRGPNYGYTF. In DNA form, the CDR3 reads TGTGCCAGCAGTTTCAGGGGGCCCAACTATGGCTACACCTTC. The genes are TRBV28 and TRBJ1-2; the match to TRBD1 covers 8 bases. The ends lost 3 bases at V and 2 bases at J; junction bases unmatched: 2. This CDR3 has 14 residues. Germline V CDR1 and CDR2: MDHEN, SYDVKM.

The rearrangement joins TRBV5-1 to TRBJ1-4; no clear D. The CDR3 has 14 amino acids. In germline, CDR1 is SGHRS, CDR2 YFSETQ. The V and J ends lost 0 bases and 0 bases respectively, with 3 bases between them. The CDR3 loop reads CASSLESTNEKLFF. CDR3 sequence (DNA): TGCGCCAGCAGCTTGGAGTCAACTAATGAAAAACTGTTTTTT. Combining the CDR3 with reference TRBV5-1 and TRBJ1-4 gives the whole variable domain KAGVTQTPRYLIKTRGQQVTLSCSPISGHRSVSWYQQTPGQGLQFLFEYFSETQRNKGNFPGRFSGRQFSNSRSEMNVSTLELGDSALYLCASSLESTNEKLFFGSGTQLSVL.

This chain joins TRBV4-1 and TRBJ1-1; D is possibly TRBD1 (5 bases). Trimming shortened V by 4 bases and J by 6 bases, and 6 bases separated the two germline ends. In germline, CDR1 is MGHRA, CDR2 YSYEKL. The CDR3 is made up of 11 amino acids. The CDR3, as DNA: TGCGCCAGCAGCCGGGGCTCTGAAGCTTTCTTT. It translates to CASSRGSEAFF.

The gene calls are TRBV4-2 and TRBJ2-3; 9 nucleotides match TRBD2. The CDR3 loop spans 18 amino acids. The germline V gene encodes CDR1 LGHNA and CDR2 YNFKEQ. J gave up 5 bases and V 3 bases, and 15 bases lay outside the gene matches. The chain's CDR3 is CASSQANLAGVAGDTQYF. The DNA for the CDR3 is TGTGCCAGCAGCCAGGCAAATTTAGCGGGAGTGGCGGGAGATACGCAGTATTTT.

The rearrangement links TRBV7-9 to TRBJ1-1; TRBD1 matches 11 bases. J lost 3 bases, V lost 2 bases, and 5 bases had no gene match. The CDR3 consists of 16 residues. Germline V gene sequence: CDR1 SEHNR, CDR2 FQNEAQ (reference sequence). CDR3 bases: TGTGCCAGCAGCTTATTTGGGACAGGGGGGCACACTGAAGCTTTCTTT. Its translation: CASSLFGTGGHTEAFF. Full variable domain (remainder filled in from reference TRBV7-9 and TRBJ1-1): DTGVSQNPRHKITKRGQNVTFRCDPISEHNRLYWYRQTLGQGPEFLTYFQNEAQLEKSRLLSDRFSAERPKGSFSTLEIQRTEQGDSAMYLCASSLFGTGGHTEAFFGQGTRLTVV.

The chain couples TRBV5-4 to TRBJ2-3, with TRBD2 matching 10 bases. The CDR3 consists of 16 residues. The trim removed 4 bases at V and 4 bases at J, leaving 9 bases unmatched. Germline CDR1 is SGHNT and CDR2 is YYREEE (reference sequence). In nucleotides, the CDR3 is TGTGCCAGCAGCGGGTTAGCGGGAGGTATCGCAGATACGCAGTATTTT. Encoded protein: CASSGLAGGIADTQYF.

V usage is TRBV2 and J usage is TRBJ2-7; the D gene is possibly TRBD2 (6 bases). CDR1 SNHLY and CDR2 FYNNEI come from the germline V gene. This CDR3 spans 14 amino acids. V lost 6 bases and J lost 1, with 13 bases in between. The CDR3 here is CASSGPGGSYEQYF. The CDR3 DNA reads as TGTGCCAGCAGCGGACCAGGAGGGTCCTACGAGCAGTACTTC.

The V call is TRBV2, the J call TRBJ2-1; no clear D. CDR3 length: 11 residues. CDR1 and CDR2 (germline): SNHLY, FYNNEI. With 4 bases removed from V and 8 bases from J, the gap between germline ends came to 6 bases. CDR3 sequence (DNA): TGTGCCAGCAGTGTAGCAGATGAGCAGTTCTTC. Residues: CASSVADEQFF.

In the case of this clone: The germline gene is not matched at one end of the junction; a read error may be the cause. CDR3 protein: CASIASRDRGKETQYF. Here the CDR3 DNA reads TGTGCAAGCATAGCTTCCCGGGACAGGGGGAAAGAGACCCAGTACTTC. The chain carries TRBV5-4 and TRBJ2-5; 11 bases map to TRBD1. This CDR3 is 16 amino acids long. Germline assignment: CDR1 SGHNT and CDR2 YYREEE (reference sequence).

The gene calls are TRBV7-9 and TRBJ2-7, with D perhaps matching TRBD1 (7 bases). Trimming left V 5 bases short and J 3 bases short, with 26 bases between. Germline lookup yields CDR1 SEHNR and CDR2 FQNEAQ (reference sequence). This CDR3 has 18 amino acids. CDR3 sequence reads: CASSPMVAGQGEVYEQYF. In nucleotides, the CDR3 is TGTGCCAGCAGCCCCATGGTGGCGGGGCAGGGGGAAGTCTACGAGCAGTACTTC. The variable domain in full, with the rest retrieved from reference TRBV7-9 and TRBJ2-7, is DTGVSQNPRHKITKRGQNVTFRCDPISEHNRLYWYRQTLGQGPEFLTYFQNEAQLEKSRLLSDRFSAERPKGSFSTLEIQRTEQGDSAMYLCASSPMVAGQGEVYEQYFGPGTRLTVT.

This chain uses TRBV30 with TRBJ2-1; D is undetermined. CDR1 GTSNPN and CDR2 SVGIG come from the germline V gene (reference sequence). This CDR3 spans 9 amino acids. The V end was cut by 2 bases, the J end by 10 bases, with 3 bases between. CDR3 protein: CAWSMEQFF. The CDR3 nucleotides read TGTGCCTGGAGTATGGAGCAGTTCTTC.

This chain uses TRBV29-1 with TRBJ1-1, with D maybe TRBD1 (6 bases). The CDR3 is 16 residues long. The germline gives CDR1 SQVTM, CDR2 ANQGSEA. V was cut by 5 bases and J by 10 bases, with 29 bases left in between. CDR3 sequence: CSVHTSTGTNTVRAFF. The CDR3 nucleotides read TGCAGCGTTCATACGTCTACCGGGACAAACACTGTGAGAGCTTTCTTT. Combining the CDR3 with reference TRBV29-1 and TRBJ1-1 gives the whole variable domain SAVISQKPSRDICQRGTSLTIQCQVDSQVTMMFWYRQQPGQSLTLIATANQGSEATYESGFVIDKFPISRPNLTFSTLTVSNMSPEDSSIYLCSVHTSTGTNTVRAFFGQGTRLTVV.

The CDR3 loop reads CARNVNLRPGQTQYF. The CDR3 DNA reads as TGTGCCAGAAACGTGAATCTACGGCCGGGTCAGACCCAGTACTTC. The chain employs TRBV5-3 and TRBJ2-5; D uncertain. TRBV5-3 is annotated as an ORF whose role is uncertain. V lost 6 bases, J lost 6 bases, and 21 bases lay in between. The CDR3 covers 15 residues.

The count of this clone is one. This chain connects TRBV6-5 to TRBJ2-1; 9 nucleotides line up with TRBD2. With 11 bases clipped from V and 5 bases from J, the junction kept 13 bases outside the gene matches. The germline gives CDR1 MNHEY, CDR2 SVGAGI. The CDR3 has 15 amino acids. The CDR3 DNA reads TGTGCCGTCCGCGGAGGGGCGGGAGGGGACAATGAGCAGTTCTTC. It specifies CAVRGGAGGDNEQFF.

The gene calls are TRBV7-3 and TRBJ2-5, with TRBD2 matching over 8 bases. The CDR3 runs 15 residues. The V segment lost 1 base and the J segment 2 bases; nucleotides outside the gene matches: 3. CDR1 is SGHTA and CDR2 is FQGTGA in the germline V gene. In DNA form, the CDR3 reads TGTGCCAGCAGCTTAATTTCGGGAGGGCAAGAGACCCAGTACTTC. It translates to CASSLISGGQETQYF.

The chain uses TRBV28 and TRBJ1-2; no reliable D call. Germline-derived CDR1 and CDR2 are MDHEN and SYDVKM. The V and J ends lost 5 bases and 0 bases respectively, with 10 bases between them. CDR3 length equals 14 residues. The CDR3 DNA reads TGTGCCAGCAGTATACTACCAGCTAACTATGGCTACACCTTC. Encoded protein: CASSILPANYGYTF.

This chain links TRBV5-8 with TRBJ1-1; possibly TRBD1 for D (5 bases). The ends were cut back, 0 bases at V and 1 base at J, with 10 bases in the middle. Germline V gene sequence: CDR1 SGHTS, CDR2 YDEGEE. This CDR3 has 15 residues. In nucleotides, the CDR3 is TGTGCCAGCAGCTTGGGTCGGGGCACGAACACTGAAGCTTTCTTT. Translated, it gives CASSLGRGTNTEAFF.

This clone was seen only a few times. V is TRBV6-1 and J is TRBJ1-5, with D uncertain. This CDR3 comprises 13 residues. The germline gives CDR1 MNHNS, CDR2 SASEGT. Trimming removed 5 bases at V and 1 base at J, with 6 bases between. The CDR3 nucleotides are TGTGCCAGCAGTCCCGACAGCAATCAGCCCCAGCATTTT. Translating gives CASSPDSNQPQHF.

This sequence joins TRBV15 and TRBJ2-3; 7 bases match TRBD2. Germline CDR1 reads LNHNV; CDR2 reads YYDKDF (reference sequence). The trim removed 1 base at V and 5 bases at J, leaving 6 bases unmatched. CDR3 size: 15 residues. CDR3 region: CATSRGRESGDTQYF. DNA of the CDR3: TGTGCCACCAGCAGAGGGCGGGAGTCGGGAGATACGCAGTATTTT.

The chain couples TRBV15 to TRBJ1-5, with D possibly being TRBD1 (6 bases). Germline V gene sequence: CDR1 LNHNV, CDR2 YYDKDF (reference sequence). Trimming pared 4 bases from V and 4 bases from J, leaving 17 bases between. The CDR3 contains 16 residues. The CDR3 DNA is TGTGCCACCAGCACCGGGGAGGGGGGTTGGAATCAGCCCCAGCATTTT. It translates to CATSTGEGGWNQPQHF.

The V gene is TRBV28, the J gene TRBJ2-1; TRBD2 matches 14 bases. V dropped 10 bases and J dropped 12; count of bases not matched to a gene: 8. The CDR3 covers 13 residues. Germline V CDR1 and CDR2: MDHEN, SYDVKM. The CDR3 DNA is TGTGCCACCGGAGGACTAGCGGGAGGTGGGCAGTTCTTC. This encodes CATGGLAGGGQFF. Complete variable domain (other parts from reference TRBV28 and TRBJ2-1): DVKVTQSSRYLVKRTGEKVFLECVQDMDHENMFWYRQDPGLGLRLIYFSYDVKMKEKGDIPEGYSVSREKKERFSLILESASTNQTSMYLCATGGLAGGGQFFGPGTRLTVL.

The chain carries TRBV19 and TRBJ2-1; TRBD2 matches at 13 bases. CDR1 is LNHDA, CDR2 SQIVND, per germline (reference sequence). The CDR3 runs 16 residues. V lost 5 bases to trimming and J lost 8 bases; unmatched junction nucleotides: 9. The DNA for the CDR3 is TGTGCCAGTAGTTCCCGACTAGCGGGAGGCTGGGATGAGCAGTTCTTC. This gives the protein CASSSRLAGGWDEQFF.

CDR3 in DNA: TGTGCCAGCAGCCCCAGCGGGAGGGCCGGATACGAGCAGTACTTC. This codes for CASSPSGRAGYEQYF. J is TRBJ2-7 and V is TRBV9, with TRBD2 matching over 10 bases. CDR1 is SGDLS, CDR2 YYNGEE, per germline. This CDR3 is built from 15 residues. The V segment lost 4 bases and the J segment 4 bases; nucleotides outside the gene matches: 8.

The rearrangement links TRBV18 to TRBJ1-2; 10 bases align to TRBD1. Germline CDR1 and CDR2: KGHSH and LQKENI. Losses at the gene ends were 3 bases for V and 5 bases for J; bases not matched to a gene: 0. CDR3 length: 13 amino acids. The CDR3 nucleotides are TGTGCCAGCTCACCGGGACAGGGGTATGGCTACACCTTC. This gives the protein CASSPGQGYGYTF.

This rearrangement joins TRBV5-1 to TRBJ2-6; D call uncertain. The V end was cut by 4 bases, the J end by 0 bases, with 11 bases between. Germline CDR1 reads SGHRS; CDR2 reads YFSETQ. The CDR3 is made up of 16 amino acids. For the CDR3, the DNA is TGCGCCAGCAGCCCATACTCCAGCTCTGGGGCCAACGTCCTGACTTTC. Its translation: CASSPYSSSGANVLTF.

This clone has a single count. J is TRBJ1-5 and V is TRBV28; D is unclear. V lost 4 bases, J lost 6 bases, and 7 bases lay in between. Germline V CDR1 and CDR2: MDHEN, SYDVKM. This CDR3 spans 12 amino acids. Here the CDR3 reads CASSSGGQPQHF. CDR3 bases: TGTGCCAGCAGTTCCGGTGGTCAGCCCCAGCATTTT.

V and J are TRBV15 and TRBJ2-7; 12 bases match TRBD2. Looked up from germline, CDR1 is LNHNV and CDR2 is YYDKDF (reference sequence). The CDR3 contains 15 residues. Trimming took 1 base from V and 2 from J; bases not matched to a gene: 0. The CDR3 DNA reads TGTGCCACCAGCAGAGGGACTAGCGGGACCTACGAGCAGTACTTC. It specifies CATSRGTSGTYEQYF.

This clone was detected only once. The V and J genes are TRBV7-8 and TRBJ2-5; D uncertain. The J call may be wrong; the DNA end is better matched by TRBJ2-7. There are 14 residues in the CDR3. Germline-derived CDR1 and CDR2 are SGHVS and FQNEAQ. This CDR3 is CASSSQQSSYEQYF. The CDR3 DNA sequence: TGTGCCAGCAGCTCGCAGCAGTCCTCCTACGAGCAGTACTTC.